Below are 6 T cell receptor beta chains sequenced from a single sample in a study of T cell repertoires in cytomegalovirus infection. MiXCR, applied by TCRdb to the reads, yields one record per CDR3 protein. The profile shows roughly 990,000 distinct CDR3 sequences, about a third of them singletons. The antigens of these receptors remain unknown. The sample was cultured CD8+ T cells from PBMCs, taken from culture after CMV antigen stimulation. The source is a human donor in good health (CMV status not recorded). Some clones in this sample may be carry-over from other donors' samples.

This clonotype was observed a handful of times. This chain connects TRBV5-1 to TRBJ1-1; D may be TRBD1 (5 bases). The germline V gene has CDR1 SGHRS and CDR2 YFSETQ. The germline V and J ends were trimmed by 4 bases and 3 bases, with 16 bases remaining between them. This CDR3 comprises 15 residues. CDR3 sequence reads: CASSPGPEEHTEAFF. DNA for the CDR3: TGCGCCAGCAGCCCGGGGCCAGAAGAGCACACTGAAGCTTTCTTT.

This clonotype was counted ten times or more. The chain combines TRBV7-8 with TRBJ2-1, with D unclear. Germline values: CDR1 SGHVS, CDR2 FQNEAQ. CDR3 length: 14 amino acids. V lost 1 base and J lost 7, with 11 bases in between. This CDR3 is CASSLGAKGNEQFF. The DNA of the CDR3 is TGTGCCAGCAGCTTAGGTGCAAAAGGGAATGAGCAGTTCTTC.

This clonotype was seen a handful of times. CDR3 coding DNA: TGCGCCAGCAGCAACCCCGCCGGGACAGTCAACACCGGGGAGCTGTTTTTT. It translates to CASSNPAGTVNTGELFF. The chain recombines TRBV4-1 with TRBJ2-2; 7 bases agree with TRBD1. Germline values: CDR1 MGHRA, CDR2 YSYEKL. CDR3 length: 17 residues. V was clipped by 5 bases and J by 2 bases; unmatched bases: 11.

This clonotype came up a few times. The chain links TRBV20-1 to TRBJ1-1, with 9 bases fitting TRBD1. J gave up 1 base and V 5 bases, and 11 bases lay outside the gene matches. The CDR3 is 16 residues long. From germline, CDR1 is DFQATT and CDR2 SNEGSKA (reference sequence). The CDR3 region is CSARDRVAARNTEAFF. In DNA, the CDR3 is TGCAGTGCTCGGGACAGGGTCGCGGCCAGGAACACTGAAGCTTTCTTT.

This clonotype was picked up one time. V usage is TRBV2 and J usage is TRBJ1-1; D gene unclear. V shed 3 bases and J shed 2 bases, with 19 bases lying between them. CDR3 length: 17 amino acids. The germline V gene has CDR1 SNHLY and CDR2 FYNNEI. In DNA form, the CDR3 reads TGTGCCAGCAGTGAGTGGTTAATTGGTCCATCAAACACTGAAGCTTTCTTT. It codes for CASSEWLIGPSNTEAFF.

This chain links TRBV7-9 with TRBJ1-4; 10 bases line up with TRBD1. After removal of 4 bases from V and 8 bases from J, the junction contained 13 bases not matched to a gene. CDR1 SEHNR and CDR2 FQNEAQ come from the germline V gene (reference sequence). This CDR3 is 17 amino acids long. The CDR3 region is CASSSGQGPRLEEKLFF. In DNA, the CDR3 is TGTGCCAGCAGCTCGGGACAGGGGCCGCGGCTGGAGGAAAAACTGTTTTTT.